This T cell receptor beta chain was retrieved from a study of T-cell reconstitution after alpha-beta-depleted transplantation in children (dated by TCRdb to the mid-2010s). Notes on the research overall: The study quantitatively tracked T-cell immune reconstitution after TCRalphabeta/CD19-depleted allogeneic hematopoietic cell transplantation in children using TCR repertoire profiling.

Spanning cysteine to phenylalanine, the CDR3 consists of 14 amino acids. The only DNA kept is the CDR3, 42 bases in frame from the first base. A distance of 14 bases separates the germline ends of V and J, which lose 4 bases and 5 bases respectively. Per the germline V gene, MNHEY is the CDR1 and SVGAGI is the CDR2. The library was produced with PCR. TCRdb records Illumina HiSeq 2500 as the sequencer. TCR libraries were prepared with molecular barcoding, using unique molecular identifiers to normalize TCRbeta repertoire quantification. TCRdb trimmed public reads at Q25 via fastp, called clones via MiXCR and kept in-frame beta chains. Every CDR3 protein is listed once, alongside the most common genes and DNA of its rows. This sample lists approximately 400,000 distinct CDR3 sequences; 9.5% to 13% were detected once. The ten largest account for roughly 6% of the sample. The table lists this clonotype with many counts. The antigen it binds to is not known. No clone much larger than this one lies a single base away; base qualities are absent.

The sequence links TRBV6-5 to TRBJ1-2; TRBD1 might be the D gene, on 5 matching bases. Sequenced material: PBMCs from the stem cell graft donor, taken from the stem cell graft. The sequence was collected from a human donor who donated a stem cell graft to a child with acute myeloid leukemia. The CDR3 protein: CASSSEGAGYGYTF. The nucleotide sequence is given as TGTGCCAGCAGTTCCGAAGGTGCAGGGTATGGCTACACCTTC.